This TCR beta chain is drawn from a study of Ad26.COV2.S vaccination and SARS-CoV-2 variants. Turning to the study itself: Of the COV1001 trial arms, the Ad26.COV2.S arm included the donor.

Profiled with immunoSEQ multiplex PCR; TCRdb holds only in-frame clones, not every one. The sample records roughly 420,000 clones, 89% being singletons. V trimming: 7 bases; J trimming: 0 bases; junction bases outside the gene matches: 6. CDR1 and CDR2 from the germline V gene are SNHLY and FYNNEI. CDR3 size: 14 residues. Remarks on this clone: Its antigen remains unknown.

Study-level results: Individuals receiving vaccine had higher spike-specific TCR breadth than placebo recipients did. The analyses of TCR breadth and depth may have understated the size of total T cell responses.

Sample treatment: roughly 18 received Ad26.COV2.S at low or high dose, single or two shots; about 5 received placebo; per-sample allocation not given. The investigators took samples on day 63 after the first vaccine or placebo injection. An adult of 18-55 years in Boston served as donor. Sequences were derived from peripheral blood, sampled in a trial of Ad26.COV2.S vaccine versus placebo. The TCR was taken from a person between 18 and 65 years old who received the Ad26.COV2.S COVID-19 vaccine or a placebo. This chain connects TRBV2 to TRBJ2-7; 7 bases agree with TRBD1. The CDR3: CASNLDRSSYEQYV. DNA for the CDR3: TGTGCCAGCAACCTGGACAGGAGCTCCTACGAGCAGTACGTC.